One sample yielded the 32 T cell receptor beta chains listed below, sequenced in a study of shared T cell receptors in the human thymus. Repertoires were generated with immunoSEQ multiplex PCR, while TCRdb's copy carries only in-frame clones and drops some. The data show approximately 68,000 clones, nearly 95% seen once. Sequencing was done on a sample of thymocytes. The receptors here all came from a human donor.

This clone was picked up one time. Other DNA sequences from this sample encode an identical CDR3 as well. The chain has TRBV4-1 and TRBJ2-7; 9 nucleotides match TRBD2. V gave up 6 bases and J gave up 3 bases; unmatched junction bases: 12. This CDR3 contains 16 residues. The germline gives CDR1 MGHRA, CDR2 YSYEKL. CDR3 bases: TGCGCCAGCAGTCCCCCCTTGGGGACTAGCTTCTACGAGCAGTACTTC. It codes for CASSPPLGTSFYEQYF.

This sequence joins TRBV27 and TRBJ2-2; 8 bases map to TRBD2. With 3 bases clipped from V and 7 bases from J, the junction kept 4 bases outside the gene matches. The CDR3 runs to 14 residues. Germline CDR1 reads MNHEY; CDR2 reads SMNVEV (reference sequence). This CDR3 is CASSFRTSIGELFF. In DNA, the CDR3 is TGTGCCAGCAGTTTCCGGACTAGCATCGGGGAGCTGTTTTTT.

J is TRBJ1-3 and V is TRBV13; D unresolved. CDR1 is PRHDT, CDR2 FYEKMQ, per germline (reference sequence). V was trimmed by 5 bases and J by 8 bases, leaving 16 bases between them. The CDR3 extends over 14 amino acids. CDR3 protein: CASSLMTIGDTIYF. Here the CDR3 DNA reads TGTGCCAGCAGCCTAATGACCATCGGGGACACCATATATTTT.

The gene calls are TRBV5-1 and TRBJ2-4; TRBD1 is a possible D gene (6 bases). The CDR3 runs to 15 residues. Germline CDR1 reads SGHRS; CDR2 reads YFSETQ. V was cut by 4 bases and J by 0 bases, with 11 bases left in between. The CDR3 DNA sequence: TGCGCCAGCAGCCTTGACAGGCTAGCCAAAAACATTCAGTACTTC. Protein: CASSLDRLAKNIQYF.

The CDR3 DNA is TGTGCCAGCAGCTCGGGACCCCAGTACCAAGAGACCCAGTACTTC. Translation: CASSSGPQYQETQYF. The rearrangement uses TRBV7-2 and TRBJ2-5; D might be TRBD1 or TRBD2, each matching 5 bases. The CDR3 consists of 15 residues. V lost 4 bases to trimming and J lost 0 bases, with 12 bases between them. CDR1 is SGHTA and CDR2 is FQGNSA in the germline V gene.

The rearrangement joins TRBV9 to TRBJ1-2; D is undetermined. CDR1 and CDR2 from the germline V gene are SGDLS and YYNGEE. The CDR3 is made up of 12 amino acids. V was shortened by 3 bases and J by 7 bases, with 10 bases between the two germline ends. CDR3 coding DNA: TGTGCCAGCAGCGCCCTCTCCTCTGGCTACACCTTC. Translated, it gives CASSALSSGYTF.

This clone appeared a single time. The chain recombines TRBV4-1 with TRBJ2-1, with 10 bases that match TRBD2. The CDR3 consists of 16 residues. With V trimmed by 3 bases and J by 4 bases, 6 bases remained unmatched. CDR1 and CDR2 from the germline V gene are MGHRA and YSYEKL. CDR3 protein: CASSHRAGGQYNEQFF. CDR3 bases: TGCGCCAGCAGCCATCGAGCGGGGGGGCAGTACAATGAGCAGTTCTTC.

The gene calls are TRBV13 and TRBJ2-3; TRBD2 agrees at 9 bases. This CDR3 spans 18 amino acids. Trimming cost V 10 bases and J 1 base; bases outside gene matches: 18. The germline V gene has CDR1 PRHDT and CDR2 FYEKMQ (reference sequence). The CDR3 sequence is CATQMRRGGAFGTDTQYF. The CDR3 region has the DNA TGTGCCACCCAGATGCGGCGGGGGGGGGCTTTTGGCACAGATACGCAGTATTTT.

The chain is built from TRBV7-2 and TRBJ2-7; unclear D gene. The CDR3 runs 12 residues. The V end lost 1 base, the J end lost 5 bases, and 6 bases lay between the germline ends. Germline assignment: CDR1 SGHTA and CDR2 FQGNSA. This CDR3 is CASSLGGDEQYF. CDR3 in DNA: TGTGCCAGCAGCTTAGGGGGTGACGAGCAGTACTTC. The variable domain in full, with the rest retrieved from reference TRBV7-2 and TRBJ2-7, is GAGVSQSPSNKVTEKGKDVELRCDPISGHTALYWYRQSLGQGLEFLIYFQGNSAPDKSGLPSDRFSAERTGGSVSTLTIQRTQQEDSAVYLCASSLGGDEQYFGPGTRLTVT.

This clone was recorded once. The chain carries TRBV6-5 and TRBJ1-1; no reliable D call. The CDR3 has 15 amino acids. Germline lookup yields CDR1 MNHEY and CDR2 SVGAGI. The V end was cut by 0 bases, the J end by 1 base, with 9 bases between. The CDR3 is CASSYSYWENTEAFF. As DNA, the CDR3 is TGTGCCAGCAGTTACTCGTATTGGGAGAACACTGAAGCTTTCTTT.

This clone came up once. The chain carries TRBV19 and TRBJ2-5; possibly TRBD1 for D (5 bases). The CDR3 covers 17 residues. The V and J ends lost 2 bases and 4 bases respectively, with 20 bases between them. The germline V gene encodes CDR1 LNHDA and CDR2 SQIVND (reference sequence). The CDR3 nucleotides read TGTGCCAGTAGTATATGGAATTGGCAGGGAAGGGGAGAGACCCAGTACTTC. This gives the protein CASSIWNWQGRGETQYF.

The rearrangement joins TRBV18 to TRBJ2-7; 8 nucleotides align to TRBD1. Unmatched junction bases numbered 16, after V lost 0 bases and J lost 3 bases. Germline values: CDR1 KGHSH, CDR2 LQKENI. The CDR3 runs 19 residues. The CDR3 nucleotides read TGTGCCAGCTCACCACCCCCAGAGACAGGGGCCCCGGGGTACTACGAGCAGTACTTC. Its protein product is CASSPPPETGAPGYYEQYF.

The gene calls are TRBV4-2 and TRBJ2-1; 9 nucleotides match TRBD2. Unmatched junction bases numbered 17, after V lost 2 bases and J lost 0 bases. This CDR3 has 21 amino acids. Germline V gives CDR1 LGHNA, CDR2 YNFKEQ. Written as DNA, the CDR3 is TGTGCCAGCAGCCAACGCTGGGAGGGAGCGGGGGGCCCAAGCTCCTACAATGAGCAGTTCTTC. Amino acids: CASSQRWEGAGGPSSYNEQFF.

CDR3 region: CASSGTGTYEQYF. DNA for the CDR3: TGTGCCAGCAGTGGGACAGGGACGTACGAGCAGTACTTC. The chain has TRBV27 and TRBJ2-7, with 9 positions matching TRBD1. The germline CDR1 and CDR2 sequences are MNHEY and SMNVEV (reference sequence). The CDR3 has 13 residues. Trimming at V came to 5 bases and at J to 4 bases, leaving 3 bases not matched to a gene.

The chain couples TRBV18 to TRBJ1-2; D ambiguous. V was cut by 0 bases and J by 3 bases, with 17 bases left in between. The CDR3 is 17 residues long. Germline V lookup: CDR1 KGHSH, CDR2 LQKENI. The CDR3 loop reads CASSPPYSRGSYYGYTF. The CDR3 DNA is TGTGCCAGCTCACCACCGTACAGTCGGGGATCCTACTATGGCTACACCTTC.

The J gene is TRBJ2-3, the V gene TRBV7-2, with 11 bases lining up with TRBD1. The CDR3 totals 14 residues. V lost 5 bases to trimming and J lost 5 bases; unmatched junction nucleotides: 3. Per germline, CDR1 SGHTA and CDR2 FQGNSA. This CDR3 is CASSVDRGQDTQYF. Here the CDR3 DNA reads TGTGCCAGCAGCGTGGACAGGGGGCAAGATACGCAGTATTTT.

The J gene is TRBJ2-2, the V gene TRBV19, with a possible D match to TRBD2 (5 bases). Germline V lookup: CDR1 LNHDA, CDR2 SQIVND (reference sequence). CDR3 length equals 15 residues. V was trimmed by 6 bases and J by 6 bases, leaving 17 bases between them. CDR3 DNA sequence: TGTGCCAGTAGCCTCGACGGGGTGAGCCCCGGGGAGCTGTTTTTT. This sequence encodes CASSLDGVSPGELFF.

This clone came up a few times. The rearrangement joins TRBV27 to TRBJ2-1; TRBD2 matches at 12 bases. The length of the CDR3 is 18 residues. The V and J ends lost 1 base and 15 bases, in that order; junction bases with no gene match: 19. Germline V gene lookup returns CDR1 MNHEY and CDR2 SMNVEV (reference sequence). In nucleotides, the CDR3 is TGTGCCAGCAGTTTATTTCCCCCCGGACTAGCGGGAAGTGGTCTGGCGTTCTTC. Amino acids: CASSLFPPGLAGSGLAFF.

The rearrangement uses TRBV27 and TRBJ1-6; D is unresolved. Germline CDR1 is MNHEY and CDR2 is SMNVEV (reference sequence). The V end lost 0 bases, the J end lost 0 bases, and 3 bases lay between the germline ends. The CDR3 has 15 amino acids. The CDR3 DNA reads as TGTGCCAGCAGTTTATCAAACTCCTATAATTCACCCCTCCACTTT. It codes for CASSLSNSYNSPLHF.

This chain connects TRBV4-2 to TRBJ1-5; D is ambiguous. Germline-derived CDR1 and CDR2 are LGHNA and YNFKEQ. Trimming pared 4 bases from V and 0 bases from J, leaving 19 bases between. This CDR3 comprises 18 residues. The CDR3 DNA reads TGTGCCAGCAGCCCGGAGGGCCGGTGTGGATCTAGCAATCAGCCCCAGCATTTT. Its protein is CASSPEGRCGSSNQPQHF.

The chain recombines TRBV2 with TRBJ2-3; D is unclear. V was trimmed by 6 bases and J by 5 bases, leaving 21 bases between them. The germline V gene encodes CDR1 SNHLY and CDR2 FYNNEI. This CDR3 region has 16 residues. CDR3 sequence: CASRHPGSPRGDTQYF. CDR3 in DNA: TGTGCCAGCAGACACCCCGGATCTCCTCGCGGAGATACGCAGTATTTT. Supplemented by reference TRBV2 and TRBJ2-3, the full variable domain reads EPEVTQTPSHQVTQMGQEVILRCVPISNHLYFYWYRQILGQKVEFLVSFYNNEISEKSEIFDDQFSVERPDGSNFTLKIRSTKLEDSAMYFCASRHPGSPRGDTQYFGPGTRLTVL.

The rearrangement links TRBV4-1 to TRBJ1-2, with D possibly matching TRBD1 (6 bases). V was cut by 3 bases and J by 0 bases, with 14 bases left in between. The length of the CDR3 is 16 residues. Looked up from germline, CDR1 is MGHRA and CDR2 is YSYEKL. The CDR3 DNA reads TGCGCCAGCAGCCACCGCTCAGGGGCCCCTAACTATGGCTACACCTTC. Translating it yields CASSHRSGAPNYGYTF.

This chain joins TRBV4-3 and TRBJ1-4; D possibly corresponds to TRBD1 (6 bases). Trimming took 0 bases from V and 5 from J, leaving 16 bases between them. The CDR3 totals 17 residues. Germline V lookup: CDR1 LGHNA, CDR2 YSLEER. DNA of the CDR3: TGCGCCAGCAGCCAAGATACCCCGGACAGATTCAATGAAAAACTGTTTTTT. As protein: CASSQDTPDRFNEKLFF.

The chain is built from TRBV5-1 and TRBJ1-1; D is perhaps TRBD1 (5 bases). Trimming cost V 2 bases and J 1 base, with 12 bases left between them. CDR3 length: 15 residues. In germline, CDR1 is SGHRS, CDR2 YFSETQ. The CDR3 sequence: CASSLTQGRNTEAFF. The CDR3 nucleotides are TGCGCCAGCAGCTTAACGCAGGGAAGGAACACTGAAGCTTTCTTT.

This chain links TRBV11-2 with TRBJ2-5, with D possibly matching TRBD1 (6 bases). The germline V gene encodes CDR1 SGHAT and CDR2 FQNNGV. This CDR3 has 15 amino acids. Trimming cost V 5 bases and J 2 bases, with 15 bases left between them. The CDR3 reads CASSPRTESQETQYF. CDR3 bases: TGTGCCAGCAGCCCAAGGACAGAGTCTCAAGAGACCCAGTACTTC. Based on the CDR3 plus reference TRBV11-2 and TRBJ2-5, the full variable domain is EAGVAQSPRYKIIEKRQSVAFWCNPISGHATLYWYQQILGQGPKLLIQFQNNGVVDDSQLPKDRFSAERLKGVDSTLKIQPAKLEDSAVYLCASSPRTESQETQYFGPGTRLLVL.

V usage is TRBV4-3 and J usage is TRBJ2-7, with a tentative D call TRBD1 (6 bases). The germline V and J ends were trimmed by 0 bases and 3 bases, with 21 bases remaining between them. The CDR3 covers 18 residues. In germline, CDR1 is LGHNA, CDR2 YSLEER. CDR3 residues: CASSQDPGDTLTGYEQYF. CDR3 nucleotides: TGCGCCAGCAGCCAAGATCCCGGGGACACCCTAACCGGCTACGAGCAGTACTTC.

The CDR3 loop is CASSQGHRGRYEQYF. The CDR3, as DNA: TGTGCCAGCAGCCAAGGTCACAGGGGGCGCTACGAGCAGTACTTC. V is TRBV16 and J is TRBJ2-7; 9 bases map to TRBD1. The CDR3 runs to 15 residues. The trim removed 2 bases at V and 3 bases at J, leaving 5 bases unmatched. Germline V gives CDR1 KGHSY, CDR2 FQNENV.

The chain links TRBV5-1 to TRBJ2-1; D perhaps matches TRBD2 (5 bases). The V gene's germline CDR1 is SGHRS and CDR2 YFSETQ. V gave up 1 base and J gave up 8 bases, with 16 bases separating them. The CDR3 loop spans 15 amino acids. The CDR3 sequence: CASSLSDDGDDEQFF. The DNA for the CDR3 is TGCGCCAGCAGCTTGTCGGACGACGGGGATGATGAGCAGTTCTTC.

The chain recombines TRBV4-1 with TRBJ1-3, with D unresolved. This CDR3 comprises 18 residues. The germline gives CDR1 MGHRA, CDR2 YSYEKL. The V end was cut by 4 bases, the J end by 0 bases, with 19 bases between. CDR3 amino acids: CASSRRIWALFSGNTIYF. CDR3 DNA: TGCGCCAGCAGCCGCCGAATCTGGGCCCTTTTCTCTGGAAACACCATATATTTT.

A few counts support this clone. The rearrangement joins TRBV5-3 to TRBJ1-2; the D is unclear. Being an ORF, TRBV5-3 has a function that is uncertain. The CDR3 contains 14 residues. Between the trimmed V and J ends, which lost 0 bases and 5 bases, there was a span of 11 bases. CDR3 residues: CARSLEKTYYGYTF. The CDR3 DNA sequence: TGTGCCAGAAGCTTGGAGAAGACATATTATGGCTACACCTTC.

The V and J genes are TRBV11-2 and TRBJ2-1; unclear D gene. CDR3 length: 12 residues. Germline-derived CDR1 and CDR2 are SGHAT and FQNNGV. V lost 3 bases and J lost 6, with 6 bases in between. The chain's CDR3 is CASSFLGNEQFF. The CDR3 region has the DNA TGTGCCAGCAGCTTTCTGGGCAATGAGCAGTTCTTC. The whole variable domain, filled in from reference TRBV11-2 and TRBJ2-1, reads EAGVAQSPRYKIIEKRQSVAFWCNPISGHATLYWYQQILGQGPKLLIQFQNNGVVDDSQLPKDRFSAERLKGVDSTLKIQPAKLEDSAVYLCASSFLGNEQFFGPGTRLTVL.

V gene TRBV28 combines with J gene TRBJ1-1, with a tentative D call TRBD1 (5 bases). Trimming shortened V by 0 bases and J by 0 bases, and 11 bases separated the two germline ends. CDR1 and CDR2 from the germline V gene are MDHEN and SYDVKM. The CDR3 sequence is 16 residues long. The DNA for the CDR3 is TGTGCCAGCAGTTTATGGGGGCGAGATTTGAACACTGAAGCTTTCTTT. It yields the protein CASSLWGRDLNTEAFF. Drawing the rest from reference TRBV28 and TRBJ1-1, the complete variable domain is DVKVTQSSRYLVKRTGEKVFLECVQDMDHENMFWYRQDPGLGLRLIYFSYDVKMKEKGDIPEGYSVSREKKERFSLILESASTNQTSMYLCASSLWGRDLNTEAFFGQGTRLTVV.